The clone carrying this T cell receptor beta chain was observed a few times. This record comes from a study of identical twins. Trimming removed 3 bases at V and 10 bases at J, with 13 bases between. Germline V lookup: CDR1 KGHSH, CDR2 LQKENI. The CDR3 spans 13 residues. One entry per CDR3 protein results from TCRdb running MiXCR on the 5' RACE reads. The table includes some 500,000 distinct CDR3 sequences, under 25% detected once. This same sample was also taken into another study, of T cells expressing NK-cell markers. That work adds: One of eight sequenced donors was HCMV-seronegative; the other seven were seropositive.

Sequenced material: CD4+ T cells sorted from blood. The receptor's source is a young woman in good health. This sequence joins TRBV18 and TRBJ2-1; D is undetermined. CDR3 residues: CASSPNSGIEQFF. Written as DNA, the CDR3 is TGTGCCAGCTCACCTAATTCAGGAATCGAGCAGTTCTTC.